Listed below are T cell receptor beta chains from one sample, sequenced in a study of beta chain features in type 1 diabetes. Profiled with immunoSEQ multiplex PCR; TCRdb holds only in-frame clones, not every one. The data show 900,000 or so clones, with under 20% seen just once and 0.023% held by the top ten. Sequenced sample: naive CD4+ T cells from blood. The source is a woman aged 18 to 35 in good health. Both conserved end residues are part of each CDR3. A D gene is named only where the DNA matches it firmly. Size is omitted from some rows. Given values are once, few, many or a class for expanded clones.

cdr3_nt: TGTGCCAGCAGCTCTAGCTCCTACAATGAGCAGTTCTTC; cdr3_aa: CASSSSSYNEQFF; clone_size: .; v_call: TRBV7-2; j_call: TRBJ2-1; d_call: .
cdr3_nt: TGTGCCAGCAGTGGGACCGCCCCCCGGAGCAATGAGCAGTTCTTC; cdr3_aa: CASSGTAPRSNEQFF; clone_size: .; v_call: TRBV2; j_call: TRBJ2-1; d_call: .
cdr3_nt: TGTGCCAGCAGTCGTGGAACTTACTCCTACGAGCAGTACTTC; cdr3_aa: CASSRGTYSYEQYF; clone_size: .; v_call: TRBV25-1; j_call: TRBJ2-7; d_call: .
cdr3_nt: TGTGCCAGCAGCTTTTTGGGGACTAGCGGCCACAATGAGCAGTTCTTC; cdr3_aa: CASSFLGTSGHNEQFF; clone_size: few; v_call: TRBV7-9; j_call: TRBJ2-1; d_call: TRBD2
cdr3_nt: TGCGCCAGCAGCCCGGACACCGCCGATCAGCCCCAGCATTTT; cdr3_aa: CASSPDTADQPQHF; clone_size: .; v_call: TRBV5-1; j_call: TRBJ1-5; d_call: .
cdr3_nt: TGTGCCAGTAGTCCACCGGGACAGGGAAATGAAAAACTGTTTTTT; cdr3_aa: CASSPPGQGNEKLFF; clone_size: .; v_call: TRBV19; j_call: TRBJ1-4; d_call: TRBD1
cdr3_nt: TGTGCCAGCACCTGGACTAGCGGGAGGGCCTCCTACAATGAGCAGTTCTTC; cdr3_aa: CASTWTSGRASYNEQFF; clone_size: few; v_call: TRBV2; j_call: TRBJ2-1; d_call: TRBD2
cdr3_nt: TGCGCCAGCAGCCAAAGACCATCTAGCGGGAGGCCCACCTACGAGCAGTACTTC; cdr3_aa: CASSQRPSSGRPTYEQYF; clone_size: few; v_call: TRBV4-3; j_call: TRBJ2-7; d_call: TRBD2
cdr3_nt: TGTGCCAGCAGCCGGGGACAGGGAACCCAAGAGACCCAGTACTTC; cdr3_aa: CASSRGQGTQETQYF; clone_size: few; v_call: TRBV6-5; j_call: TRBJ2-5; d_call: TRBD1
cdr3_nt: TGCGCCAGCAGCTTGGTCAGCGGGAGCTCCTACGAGCAGTACTTC; cdr3_aa: CASSLVSGSSYEQYF; clone_size: .; v_call: TRBV5-1; j_call: TRBJ2-7; d_call: TRBD2
cdr3_nt: TGTGCCAGCAGTCTTACGGGAATTTCGGAGACCCAGTACTTC; cdr3_aa: CASSLTGISETQYF; clone_size: .; v_call: TRBV27; j_call: TRBJ2-5; d_call: .